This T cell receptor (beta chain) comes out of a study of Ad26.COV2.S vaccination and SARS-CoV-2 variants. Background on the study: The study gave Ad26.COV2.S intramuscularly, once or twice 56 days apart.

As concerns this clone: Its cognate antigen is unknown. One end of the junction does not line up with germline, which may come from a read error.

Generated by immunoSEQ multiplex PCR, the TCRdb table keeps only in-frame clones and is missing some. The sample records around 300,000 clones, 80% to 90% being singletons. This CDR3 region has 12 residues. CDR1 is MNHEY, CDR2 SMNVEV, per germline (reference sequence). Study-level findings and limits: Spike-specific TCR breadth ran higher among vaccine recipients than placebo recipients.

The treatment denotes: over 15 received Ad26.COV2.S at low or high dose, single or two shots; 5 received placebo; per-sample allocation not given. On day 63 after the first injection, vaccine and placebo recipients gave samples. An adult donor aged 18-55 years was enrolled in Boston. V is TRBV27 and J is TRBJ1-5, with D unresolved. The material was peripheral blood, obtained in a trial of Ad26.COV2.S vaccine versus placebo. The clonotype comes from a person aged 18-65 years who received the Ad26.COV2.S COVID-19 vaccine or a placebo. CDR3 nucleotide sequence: TGTGCCAGCGGTTTGAGTAATCAGCCCCAGCATTTT. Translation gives CASGLSNQPQHF.